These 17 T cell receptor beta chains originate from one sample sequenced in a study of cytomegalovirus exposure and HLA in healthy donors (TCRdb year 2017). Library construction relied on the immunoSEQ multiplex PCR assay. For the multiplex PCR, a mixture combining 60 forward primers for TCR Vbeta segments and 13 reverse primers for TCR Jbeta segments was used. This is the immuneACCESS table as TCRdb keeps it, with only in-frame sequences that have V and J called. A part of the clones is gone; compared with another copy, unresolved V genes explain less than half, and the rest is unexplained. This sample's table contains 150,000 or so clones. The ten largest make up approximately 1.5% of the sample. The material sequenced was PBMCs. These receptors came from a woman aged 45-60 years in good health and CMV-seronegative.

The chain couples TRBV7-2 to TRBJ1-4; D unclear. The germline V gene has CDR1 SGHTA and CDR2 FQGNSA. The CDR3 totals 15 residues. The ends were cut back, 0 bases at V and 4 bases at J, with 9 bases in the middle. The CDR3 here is CASSLAGRDNEKLFF. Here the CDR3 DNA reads TGTGCCAGCAGCTTAGCGGGCAGAGATAATGAAAAACTGTTTTTT. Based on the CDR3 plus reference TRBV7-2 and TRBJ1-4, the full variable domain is GAGVSQSPSNKVTEKGKDVELRCDPISGHTALYWYRQSLGQGLEFLIYFQGNSAPDKSGLPSDRFSAERTGGSVSTLTIQRTQQEDSAVYLCASSLAGRDNEKLFFGSGTQLSVL.

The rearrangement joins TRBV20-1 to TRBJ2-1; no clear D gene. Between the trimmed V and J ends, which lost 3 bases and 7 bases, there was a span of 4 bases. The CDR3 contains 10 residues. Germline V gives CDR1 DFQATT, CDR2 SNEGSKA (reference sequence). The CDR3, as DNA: TGCAGTGCTAGCGAGAATGAGCAGTTCTTC. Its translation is CSASENEQFF.

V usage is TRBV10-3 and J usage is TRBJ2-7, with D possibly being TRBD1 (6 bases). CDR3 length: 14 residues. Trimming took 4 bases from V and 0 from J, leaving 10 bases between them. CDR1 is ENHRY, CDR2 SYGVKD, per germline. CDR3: CAISGDRSSYEQYF. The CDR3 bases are TGTGCCATCAGTGGTGACAGGAGCTCCTACGAGCAGTACTTC.

The CDR3 loop is CASSSSREANTEAFF. The CDR3 DNA reads TGTGCCAGCAGCTCCTCCAGGGAGGCGAACACTGAAGCTTTCTTT. The rearrangement uses TRBV5-4 and TRBJ1-1, with D perhaps matching TRBD1 (5 bases). V dropped 3 bases and J dropped 1 base, with 13 bases sitting between them. The CDR3 is 15 amino acids. CDR1 SGHNT and CDR2 YYREEE come from the germline V gene (reference sequence). The variable domain in full, completed from reference TRBV5-4 and TRBJ1-1, reads ETGVTQSPTHLIKTRGQQVTLRCSSQSGHNTVSWYQQALGQGPQFIFQYYREEENGRGNFPPRFSGLQFPNYSSELNVNALELDDSALYLCASSSSREANTEAFFGQGTRLTVV.

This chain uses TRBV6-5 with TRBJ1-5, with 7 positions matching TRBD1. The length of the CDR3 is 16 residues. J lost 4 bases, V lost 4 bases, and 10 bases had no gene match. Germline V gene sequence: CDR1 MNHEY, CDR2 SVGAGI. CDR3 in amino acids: CASSSVPGTANQPQHF. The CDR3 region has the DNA TGTGCCAGCAGTTCCGTTCCCGGGACAGCAAATCAGCCCCAGCATTTT.

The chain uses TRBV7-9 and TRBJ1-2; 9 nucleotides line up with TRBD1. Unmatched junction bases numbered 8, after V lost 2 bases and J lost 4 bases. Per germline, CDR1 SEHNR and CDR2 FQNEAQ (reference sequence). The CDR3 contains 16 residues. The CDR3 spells CASSLTGGGNVYGYTF. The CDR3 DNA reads TGTGCCAGCAGCTTAACAGGGGGCGGAAATGTCTATGGCTACACCTTC.

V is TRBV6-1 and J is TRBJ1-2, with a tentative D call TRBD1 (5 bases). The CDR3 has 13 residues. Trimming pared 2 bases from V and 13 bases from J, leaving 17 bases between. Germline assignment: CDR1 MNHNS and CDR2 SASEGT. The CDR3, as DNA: TGTGCCAGCAGTGAAAACCCCGGGGGGGAAAGCACCTTC. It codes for CASSENPGGESTF.

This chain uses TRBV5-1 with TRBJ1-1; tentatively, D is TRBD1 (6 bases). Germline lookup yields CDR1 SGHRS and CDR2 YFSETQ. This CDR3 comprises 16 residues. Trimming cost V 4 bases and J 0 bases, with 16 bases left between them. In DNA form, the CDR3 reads TGCGCCAGCAGCGAAGGAATAACAGGGATGAACACTGAAGCTTTCTTT. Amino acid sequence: CASSEGITGMNTEAFF. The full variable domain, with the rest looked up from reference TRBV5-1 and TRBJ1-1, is KAGVTQTPRYLIKTRGQQVTLSCSPISGHRSVSWYQQTPGQGLQFLFEYFSETQRNKGNFPGRFSGRQFSNSRSEMNVSTLELGDSALYLCASSEGITGMNTEAFFGQGTRLTVV.

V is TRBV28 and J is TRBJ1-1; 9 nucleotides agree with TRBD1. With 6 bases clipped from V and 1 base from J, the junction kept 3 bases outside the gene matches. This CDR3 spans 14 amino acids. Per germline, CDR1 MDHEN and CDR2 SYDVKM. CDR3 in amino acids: CASSQTGGNTEAFF. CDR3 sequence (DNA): TGTGCCAGCAGCCAGACAGGGGGGAACACTGAAGCTTTCTTT.

The CDR3 loop is CAWSVGGAAGANVLTF. CDR3 in DNA: TGTGCCTGGAGTGTGGGGGGGGCCGCTGGGGCCAACGTCCTGACTTTC. The chain couples TRBV30 to TRBJ2-6, with a weak D call TRBD2 (7 bases). The CDR3 sequence is 16 residues long. Looked up from germline, CDR1 is GTSNPN and CDR2 is SVGIG (reference sequence). The ends were cut back, 0 bases at V and 2 bases at J, with 11 bases in the middle.

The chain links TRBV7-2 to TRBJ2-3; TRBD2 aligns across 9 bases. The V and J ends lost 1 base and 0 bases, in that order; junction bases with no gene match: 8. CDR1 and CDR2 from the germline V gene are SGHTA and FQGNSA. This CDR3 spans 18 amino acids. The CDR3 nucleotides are TGTGCCAGCAGCTTAGTAAGAGGGCGGGAGGGAAGCACAGATACGCAGTATTTT. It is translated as CASSLVRGREGSTDTQYF.

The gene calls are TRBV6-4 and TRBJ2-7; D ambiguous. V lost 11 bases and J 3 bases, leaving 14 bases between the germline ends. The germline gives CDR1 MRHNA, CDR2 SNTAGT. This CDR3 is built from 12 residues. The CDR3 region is CAGPRVLYEQYF. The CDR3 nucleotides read TGTGCCGGCCCCCGGGTTCTCTACGAGCAGTACTTC.

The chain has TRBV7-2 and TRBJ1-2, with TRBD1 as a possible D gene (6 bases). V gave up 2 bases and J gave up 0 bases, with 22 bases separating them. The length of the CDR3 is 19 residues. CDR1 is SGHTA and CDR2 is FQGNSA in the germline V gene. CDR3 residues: CASSLLAGDKPVSNYGYTF. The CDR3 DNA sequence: TGTGCCAGCAGCTTACTGGCAGGGGATAAACCCGTCTCTAACTATGGCTACACCTTC.

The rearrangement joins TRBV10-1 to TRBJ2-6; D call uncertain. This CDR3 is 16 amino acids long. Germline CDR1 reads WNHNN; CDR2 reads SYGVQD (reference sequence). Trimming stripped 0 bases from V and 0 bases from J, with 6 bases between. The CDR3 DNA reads TGCGCCAGCAGTGAGTCGTGGAGCTCTGGGGCCAACGTCCTGACTTTC. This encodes CASSESWSSGANVLTF.

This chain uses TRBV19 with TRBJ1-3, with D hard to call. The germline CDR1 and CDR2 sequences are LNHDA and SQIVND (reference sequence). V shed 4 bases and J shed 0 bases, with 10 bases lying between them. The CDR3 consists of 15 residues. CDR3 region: CASSTTGYSGNTIYF. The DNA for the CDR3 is TGTGCCAGTAGTACGACGGGATACTCTGGAAACACCATATATTTT.

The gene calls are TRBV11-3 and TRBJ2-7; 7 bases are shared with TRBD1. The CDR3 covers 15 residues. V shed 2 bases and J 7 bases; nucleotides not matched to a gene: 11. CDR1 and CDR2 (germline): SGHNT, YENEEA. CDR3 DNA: TGTGCCAGCAGCTTATACGGGCAGGGGGTGGGAGAGCAGTACTTC. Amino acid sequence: CASSLYGQGVGEQYF.

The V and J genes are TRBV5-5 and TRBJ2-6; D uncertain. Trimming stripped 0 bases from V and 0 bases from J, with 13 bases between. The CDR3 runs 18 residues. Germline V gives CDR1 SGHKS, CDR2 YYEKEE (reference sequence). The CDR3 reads CASSLDPATDSGANVLTF. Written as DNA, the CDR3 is TGTGCCAGCAGCTTGGACCCAGCGACGGACTCTGGGGCCAACGTCCTGACTTTC.